These T cell receptor beta chains were read from a single sample in a study of long-term antiretroviral therapy in people with HIV. Some clones are missing from TCRdb's copy, which holds only in-frame ones; the method was immunoSEQ multiplex PCR. The table shows more than 25,000 clones, with more than 85% occurring only once. The sample was unsorted PBMCs, taken 2 years after starting antiretroviral therapy. The origin of the receptors is a man aged 50 to 59 with HIV. CDR3s include the opening cysteine and the closing phenylalanine or tryptophan. D genes are given only for firm matches. Clone sizes are given selectively: once, few, many, or a class where the clone is expanded.

cdr3_nt: TGTGCCTGGAGTGTGCGGACAGGGGATAGCAATCAGCCCCAGCATTTT
cdr3_aa: CAWSVRTGDSNQPQHF
j_call: TRBJ1-5
d_call: TRBD1
v_call: TRBV30
cdr3_length: 16
clone_size: NA

cdr3_nt: TGTGCCTGGATGGTCAACTCCTACGAGCAGTACTTC
cdr3_aa: CAWMVNSYEQYF
j_call: TRBJ2-7
d_call: NA
v_call: TRBV30
cdr3_length: 12
clone_size: NA

cdr3_nt: TGCGCCAGCAGCTTGGACGACACCGGTTACAATGAGCAGTTCTTC
cdr3_aa: CASSLDDTGYNEQFF
j_call: TRBJ2-1
d_call: NA
v_call: TRBV5-1
cdr3_length: 15
clone_size: NA

cdr3_nt: TGTGCCAGCAGCTCGGACCCTTCCACCGGGGAGCTGTTTTTT
cdr3_aa: CASSSDPSTGELFF
j_call: TRBJ2-2
d_call: NA
v_call: TRBV7-2
cdr3_length: 14
clone_size: NA

cdr3_nt: TGTGCCAGCAGCAAGGCCCCTCACAGTCAGTACTTC
cdr3_aa: CASSKAPHSQYF
j_call: TRBJ2-4
d_call: NA
v_call: TRBV21-1
cdr3_length: 12
clone_size: NA

cdr3_nt: TGTGCCAGCAGCTTGGGATATAGGGGGACTGCTGAAGCTTTCTTT
cdr3_aa: CASSLGYRGTAEAFF
j_call: TRBJ1-1
d_call: NA
v_call: TRBV7-9
cdr3_length: 15
clone_size: once

cdr3_nt: TGTGCCAGCAGCCGGGACGGGAGTCCAGAGACCCAGTACTTC
cdr3_aa: CASSRDGSPETQYF
j_call: TRBJ2-5
d_call: NA
v_call: TRBV5-4
cdr3_length: 14
clone_size: NA

cdr3_nt: TGTGCCAGCAGCTTAGCTGGGGGCGAAACAGATACGCAGTATTTT
cdr3_aa: CASSLAGGETDTQYF
j_call: TRBJ2-3
d_call: NA
v_call: TRBV7-9
cdr3_length: 15
clone_size: NA

cdr3_nt: TGTGCCACCAGCCCACCTCCCCGGGGAAGAGTCAATCAGCCCCAGCATTTT
cdr3_aa: CATSPPPRGRVNQPQHF
j_call: TRBJ1-5
d_call: NA
v_call: TRBV15
cdr3_length: 17
clone_size: NA

cdr3_nt: TGTGCTAGCAGCTTAGTCCGGGCGGGGGGTCAAGAGACCCAGTACTTC
cdr3_aa: CASSLVRAGGQETQYF
j_call: TRBJ2-5
d_call: TRBD2
v_call: TRBV7-7
cdr3_length: 16
clone_size: NA